Below, 10 T cell receptor beta chains from the same sample are listed, as sequenced in a study of a mutant IDH1 vaccine in newly diagnosed glioma (dated by TCRdb to the early 2020s). Taken with the paper, the label for time point translates to: week 23, last vaccination. Each vaccine dose, consisting of 300 ug of a 20-mer mutant IDH1 peptide in Montanide, was administered subcutaneously with topical imiquimod. Their antigens are not known. Preparation of the library involved the immunoSEQ multiplex PCR assay. Drawn from immuneACCESS, this table holds only the in-frame rearrangements with V and J called that TCRdb kept. Clones are partly lost; checked studies trace under half to an unresolved V gene and leave the rest unexplained. In this sample the table shows 50,000 to 60,000 clones, under 90% of which occur a single time. Of the sample, under 8% is held by the ten largest clones. Sequenced material: PBMCs, taken from a glioma patient whose treatment included an IDH1 peptide vaccine. These receptors were obtained from a middle-aged man with glioma.

This rearrangement joins TRBV7-2 to TRBJ2-1, with a weak D call TRBD1 (6 bases). V shed 4 bases and J shed 3 bases, with 16 bases lying between them. Germline CDR1 SGHTA, CDR2 FQGNSA. The CDR3 runs 16 residues. CDR3 in amino acids: CASSYGVDRLYNEQFF. CDR3 DNA sequence: TGTGCCAGCAGCTACGGGGTGGACAGACTCTACAATGAGCAGTTCTTC.

This clone was observed a few times. The chain couples TRBV10-3 to TRBJ1-1; D is possibly TRBD1 (5 bases). V was trimmed by 6 bases and J by 2 bases, leaving 13 bases between them. The CDR3 runs to 14 residues. Germline CDR1 and CDR2: ENHRY and SYGVKD. As DNA, the CDR3 is TGTGCCATCAGGTCCGGGACGTTCAACACTGAAGCTTTCTTT. Translated, it gives CAIRSGTFNTEAFF.

The J gene is TRBJ1-1, the V gene TRBV19, with D perhaps TRBD1 (6 bases). The CDR3 covers 16 residues. Germline V gene lookup returns CDR1 LNHDA and CDR2 SQIVND (reference sequence). Trimming cost V 6 bases and J 0 bases, with 17 bases left between them. The CDR3 loop reads CASRSRGDAMNTEAFF. The CDR3, as DNA: TGTGCCAGTAGGTCTAGGGGGGACGCTATGAACACTGAAGCTTTCTTT.

This clone was seen only a few times. This chain connects TRBV29-1 to TRBJ1-2; D is unclear. The CDR3 totals 12 residues. Trimming cost V 6 bases and J 4 bases, with 12 bases left between them. CDR1 is SQVTM and CDR2 is ANQGSEA in the germline V gene. The CDR3 loop is CSVLSPLYGYTF. The CDR3 DNA is TGCAGCGTCCTAAGCCCCCTCTATGGCTACACCTTC.

This chain joins TRBV6-1 and TRBJ1-2; possibly TRBD1 for D (5 bases). Looked up from germline, CDR1 is MNHNS and CDR2 is SASEGT. Trimming shortened V by 2 bases and J by 4 bases, and 14 bases separated the two germline ends. The CDR3 has 15 residues. CDR3 residues: CASSEQGPLSYGYTF. The DNA of the CDR3 is TGTGCCAGCAGTGAACAGGGACCCCTTAGCTATGGCTACACCTTC.

The genes are TRBV13 and TRBJ1-6, with D possibly being TRBD1 (5 bases). The CDR3 is made up of 17 amino acids. V lost 5 bases to trimming and J lost 5 bases, with 19 bases between them. Germline CDR1 PRHDT, CDR2 FYEKMQ (reference sequence). The CDR3, as DNA: TGTGCCAGCAGCCTAAACCTAGACAGCACTAATAATTCACCCCTCCACTTT. Translating gives CASSLNLDSTNNSPLHF.

This chain connects TRBV7-2 to TRBJ2-5; 7 positions agree with TRBD1. CDR1 and CDR2 (germline): SGHTA, FQGNSA. CDR3 size: 15 residues. V was clipped by 5 bases and J by 4 bases; unmatched bases: 10. The CDR3 spells CASSPLSRGPETQYF. CDR3 in DNA: TGTGCCAGCAGCCCCCTGTCGAGGGGGCCAGAGACCCAGTACTTC.

This clone was observed a few times. The rearrangement links TRBV5-1 to TRBJ1-1, with D perhaps TRBD1 (5 bases). Trimming removed 0 bases at V and 6 bases at J, with 9 bases between. The CDR3 totals 13 residues. The V gene's germline CDR1 is SGHRS and CDR2 YFSETQ. The DNA of the CDR3 is TGCGCCAGCAGCTTGGGGACAAATCCTGAAGCTTTCTTT. Protein sequence: CASSLGTNPEAFF.

This clone showed up just a few times. The chain has TRBV7-2 and TRBJ1-2, with D unresolved. This CDR3 region has 14 residues. The germline V and J ends were trimmed by 5 bases and 1 base, with 11 bases remaining between them. CDR1 SGHTA and CDR2 FQGNSA come from the germline V gene. CDR3 protein: CASSPTLSNYGYTF. CDR3 DNA: TGTGCCAGCAGCCCCACCTTGAGTAACTATGGCTACACCTTC.

The genes are TRBV2 and TRBJ2-7, with D possibly matching TRBD2 (5 bases). This CDR3 spans 16 amino acids. Germline V gives CDR1 SNHLY, CDR2 FYNNEI. V was shortened by 0 bases and J by 3 bases, with 15 bases between the two germline ends. For the CDR3, the DNA is TGTGCCAGCAGTGAAGCAGGTCGGCGCCGGGGCTACGAGCAGTACTTC. It translates to CASSEAGRRRGYEQYF. The variable domain in full, with the rest retrieved from reference TRBV2 and TRBJ2-7, is EPEVTQTPSHQVTQMGQEVILRCVPISNHLYFYWYRQILGQKVEFLVSFYNNEISEKSEIFDDQFSVERPDGSNFTLKIRSTKLEDSAMYFCASSEAGRRRGYEQYFGPGTRLTVT.